The next 20 T cell receptor beta chains were all read from a single sample in a study of blood T cell repertoires in COVID-19. Repertoires were generated with immunoSEQ multiplex PCR, while TCRdb's copy carries only in-frame clones and drops some. The table lists hundreds of thousands of clones, approximately 86% of them singletons, with over 2.5% in the top ten. Sequences were obtained from peripheral blood. The source of these receptors is a human donor in a cohort sampled during active COVID-19.

The chain is built from TRBV28 and TRBJ2-7; 7 nucleotides agree with TRBD2. Looked up from germline, CDR1 is MDHEN and CDR2 is SYDVKM. The junction had 15 bases not matched to a gene; V was cut back by 3 bases and J by 7 bases. This CDR3 has 16 residues. The CDR3 sequence: CASSFLRAGAWGEQYF. The DNA of the CDR3 is TGTGCCAGCAGTTTTTTGCGGGCGGGAGCCTGGGGAGAGCAGTACTTC.

This clone has only a few counts. The V gene is TRBV15, the J gene TRBJ2-7, with 9 bases identical to TRBD1. J lost 3 bases, V lost 1 base, and 4 bases had no gene match. CDR3 length equals 15 residues. CDR1 is LNHNV, CDR2 YYDKDF, per germline (reference sequence). DNA for the CDR3: TGTGCCACCAGCAGAGGACAGGGGGACCACTACGAGCAGTACTTC. This sequence encodes CATSRGQGDHYEQYF. The full variable domain, rest sourced from reference TRBV15 and TRBJ2-7, is DAMVIQNPRYQVTQFGKPVTLSCSQTLNHNVMYWYQQKSSQAPKLLFHYYDKDFNNEADTPDNFQSRRPNTSFCFLDIRSPGLGDTAMYLCATSRGQGDHYEQYFGPGTRLTVT.

This rearrangement joins TRBV4-1 to TRBJ2-2; D may be TRBD1 (6 bases). Germline assignment: CDR1 MGHRA and CDR2 YSYEKL. This CDR3 has 14 amino acids. Trimming removed 4 bases from V and 4 bases from J, with 10 bases in between. In DNA, the CDR3 is TGCGCCAGCAGCCTTGGACAGTTCACCGGGGAGCTGTTTTTT. It is translated as CASSLGQFTGELFF.

The chain carries TRBV5-1 and TRBJ2-7; D uncertain. V was trimmed by 0 bases and J by 1 base, leaving 14 bases between them. Germline V CDR1 and CDR2: SGHRS, YFSETQ. CDR3 length: 16 amino acids. The CDR3 is CASSLDVGPPSYEQYF. CDR3 DNA: TGCGCCAGCAGCTTGGACGTGGGCCCCCCGTCCTACGAGCAGTACTTC.

The chain joins TRBV29-1 to TRBJ2-2; TRBD2 agrees at 9 bases. This CDR3 contains 16 residues. J gave up 3 bases and V 7 bases, and 12 bases lay outside the gene matches. The V gene's germline CDR1 is SQVTM and CDR2 ANQGSEA. CDR3 amino acids: CSASGGPSADTGELFF. The CDR3 DNA reads TGCAGCGCCAGCGGGGGGCCTTCCGCTGACACCGGGGAGCTGTTTTTT.

This clone was observed once. The V and J genes are TRBV5-4 and TRBJ2-1; 8 bases match TRBD1. Germline lookup yields CDR1 SGHNT and CDR2 YYREEE (reference sequence). The CDR3 covers 16 residues. The ends lost 0 bases at V and 9 bases at J; junction bases unmatched: 11. The CDR3 here is CASSLAGQGALGEQFF. In nucleotides, the CDR3 is TGTGCCAGCAGCTTGGCCGGGCAGGGGGCTTTGGGTGAGCAGTTCTTC.

The J gene is TRBJ2-2, the V gene TRBV9, with D maybe TRBD1 (5 bases). The V gene lost 5 bases and the J gene lost 1 base, with 9 bases spanning the gap. Germline V gene data show CDR1 as SGDLS and CDR2 as YYNGEE. The CDR3 length is 14 residues. Written as DNA, the CDR3 is TGTGCCAGCAGAGGGGAATTGAACACCGGGGAGCTGTTTTTT. Amino acid sequence: CASRGELNTGELFF.

CDR3 sequence reads: CASSQGGGLAGWTDTQYF. CDR3 sequence (DNA): TGCGCCAGCAGCCAAGGAGGGGGACTAGCGGGGTGGACAGATACGCAGTATTTT. This chain joins TRBV4-1 and TRBJ2-3; TRBD2 aligns across 13 bases. Germline V CDR1 and CDR2: MGHRA, YSYEKL. This CDR3 comprises 18 residues. Germline trimming cut 1 base from V and 3 bases from J; bases unmatched to any gene: 7.

V gene TRBV5-5 combines with J gene TRBJ1-5; weak D call: TRBD1 (6 bases). From germline, CDR1 is SGHKS and CDR2 YYEKEE (reference sequence). CDR3 length equals 14 residues. V lost 10 bases and J 6 bases, leaving 20 bases between the germline ends. The DNA of the CDR3 is TGTGCCTCTGCATCGGCAGGGGAGATTCAGCCCCAGCATTTT. This sequence encodes CASASAGEIQPQHF.

This clone was found once. This chain connects TRBV2 to TRBJ2-5; D is perhaps TRBD2 (6 bases). V was cut by 11 bases and J by 5 bases, with 24 bases left in between. The germline gives CDR1 SNHLY, CDR2 FYNNEI. The CDR3 runs to 15 residues. The CDR3 loop is CAASSEGSGGETQYF. The CDR3 nucleotides read TGTGCCGCCAGCAGTGAGGGTAGTGGGGGGGAGACCCAGTACTTC.

This chain links TRBV11-2 with TRBJ1-1, with D unresolved. The CDR3 has 13 residues. Germline V gives CDR1 SGHAT, CDR2 FQNNGV. Trimming cost V 0 bases and J 1 base, with 3 bases left between them. The CDR3 DNA reads TGTGCCAGCAGCTTAGAGGCGAACACTGAAGCTTTCTTT. Its translation: CASSLEANTEAFF. The full variable domain, completed using reference TRBV11-2 and TRBJ1-1, is EAGVAQSPRYKIIEKRQSVAFWCNPISGHATLYWYQQILGQGPKLLIQFQNNGVVDDSQLPKDRFSAERLKGVDSTLKIQPAKLEDSAVYLCASSLEANTEAFFGQGTRLTVV.

This chain connects TRBV7-8 to TRBJ2-5, with D perhaps matching TRBD1 (5 bases). Germline values: CDR1 SGHVS, CDR2 FQNEAQ. This CDR3 spans 14 amino acids. Trimming removed 3 bases at V and 2 bases at J, with 10 bases between. For the CDR3, the DNA is TGTGCCAGCAGCTTCACAGGAATACAAGAGACCCAGTACTTC. Its protein product is CASSFTGIQETQYF.

J is TRBJ1-2 and V is TRBV30; D gene uncertain. The CDR3 covers 14 residues. Germline assignment: CDR1 GTSNPN and CDR2 SVGIG (reference sequence). V gave up 2 bases and J gave up 4 bases, with 14 bases separating them. CDR3 coding DNA: TGTGCCTGGAGTCGGGTGGAGGGAGCCTATGGCTACACCTTC. Translated: CAWSRVEGAYGYTF.

J is TRBJ1-2 and V is TRBV29-1, with 8 bases that match TRBD1. V was pared by 4 bases and J by 2 bases, with 6 bases of the junction left unmatched. Germline loops: CDR1 SQVTM, CDR2 ANQGSEA. The CDR3 totals 14 residues. The CDR3 sequence: CSVGQGAGNYGYTF. CDR3 coding DNA: TGCAGCGTTGGGCAGGGGGCGGGGAACTATGGCTACACCTTC. Using reference TRBV29-1 and TRBJ1-2 for the parts outside the CDR3, the full variable domain is SAVISQKPSRDICQRGTSLTIQCQVDSQVTMMFWYRQQPGQSLTLIATANQGSEATYESGFVIDKFPISRPNLTFSTLTVSNMSPEDSSIYLCSVGQGAGNYGYTFGSGTRLTVV.

This clone was seen a handful of times. The rearrangement links TRBV10-3 to TRBJ2-1, with a weak D call TRBD2 (6 bases). This CDR3 is built from 15 residues. V was cut by 3 bases and J by 6 bases, with 15 bases left in between. The germline CDR1 and CDR2 sequences are ENHRY and SYGVKD. Here the CDR3 reads CAISDPGLVVNEQFF. The DNA for the CDR3 is TGTGCCATCAGTGACCCGGGACTCGTGGTCAATGAGCAGTTCTTC.

With regard to this clone: At the DNA level, this CDR3 is encoded by other sequences in the same sample as well. The rearrangement joins TRBV19 to TRBJ2-6, with D perhaps matching TRBD1 (5 bases). This CDR3 is built from 16 residues. CDR1 and CDR2 from the germline V gene are LNHDA and SQIVND (reference sequence). Trimming pared 2 bases from V and 0 bases from J, leaving 8 bases between. As DNA, the CDR3 is TGTGCCAGTAGTATATTGCAGGGCTCTGGGGCCAACGTCCTGACTTTC. Encoded protein: CASSILQGSGANVLTF.

V is TRBV18 and J is TRBJ1-1; TRBD1 agrees at 8 bases. The germline V gene encodes CDR1 KGHSH and CDR2 LQKENI. CDR3 size: 15 residues. V shed 1 base and J 1 base; nucleotides not matched to a gene: 2. CDR3: CASSPRDRQNTEAFF. CDR3 coding DNA: TGTGCCAGCTCACCACGGGACAGGCAGAACACTGAAGCTTTCTTT.

This clone has just one count. The V call is TRBV20-1, the J call TRBJ1-5; perhaps TRBD1 as D (6 bases). Germline values: CDR1 DFQATT, CDR2 SNEGSKA (reference sequence). This CDR3 contains 15 residues. The germline V and J ends were trimmed by 3 bases and 0 bases, with 12 bases remaining between them. The CDR3 loop is CSASRTAYSNQPQHF. In DNA form, the CDR3 reads TGCAGTGCTAGTCGGACAGCTTATAGCAATCAGCCCCAGCATTTT.

The V and J genes are TRBV10-2 and TRBJ2-1; D not certain. This CDR3 is built from 15 residues. CDR1 and CDR2 (germline): WSHSY, SAAADI. Trimming shortened V by 2 bases and J by 11 bases, and 19 bases separated the two germline ends. The CDR3 region is CASSETEITIDQQFF. CDR3 DNA: TGCGCCAGCAGTGAGACCGAAATTACTATAGACCAGCAGTTCTTC.

The rearrangement uses TRBV15 and TRBJ2-3, with D possibly matching TRBD1 (6 bases). CDR3 length: 13 residues. The germline V gene encodes CDR1 LNHNV and CDR2 YYDKDF (reference sequence). The DNA of the CDR3 is TGTGGCGTAGGGGGTCCGGGTGGAGGTACGCAGTATTTT. The encoded protein is CGVGGPGGGTQYF.